This T cell receptor (beta chain) was recovered during a study of blood T cell repertoires in COVID-19. Produced via immunoSEQ multiplex PCR; TCRdb's table is partial and in-frame only. Of 150,000 to 200,000 clones detected, 82% appear once; the ten largest clones hold 6.5% to 8.5%. The sample holds a few counts of this clone. The TCR originated in a woman aged 40 to 50 with COVID-19, enrolled during active disease. Sequencing was performed on peripheral blood.

The CDR3 sequence: CASSLRAGRGETQYF. In nucleotides, the CDR3 is TGTGCCAGCAGCTTAAGGGCGGGCAGGGGGGAGACCCAGTACTTC. This chain connects TRBV7-3 to TRBJ2-5; 7 bases are a match to TRBD1. This CDR3 has 15 residues. Germline values: CDR1 SGHTA, CDR2 FQGTGA. With 1 base clipped from V and 5 bases from J, the junction kept 7 bases outside the gene matches.